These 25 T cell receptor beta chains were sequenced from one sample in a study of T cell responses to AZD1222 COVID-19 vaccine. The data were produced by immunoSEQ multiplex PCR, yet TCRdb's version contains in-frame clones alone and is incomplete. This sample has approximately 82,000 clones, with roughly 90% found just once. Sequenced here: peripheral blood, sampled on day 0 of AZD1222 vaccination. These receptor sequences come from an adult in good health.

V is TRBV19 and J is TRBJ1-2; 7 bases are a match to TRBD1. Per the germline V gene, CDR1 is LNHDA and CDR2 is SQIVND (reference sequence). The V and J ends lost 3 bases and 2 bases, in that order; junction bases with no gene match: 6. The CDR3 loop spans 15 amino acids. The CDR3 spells CASSIRKGANYGYTF. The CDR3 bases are TGTGCCAGTAGTATTAGAAAGGGGGCGAACTATGGCTACACCTTC.

The CDR3 is CSVESGRSGQGLFGANVLTF. For the CDR3, the DNA is TGCAGCGTTGAATCCGGACGATCGGGACAGGGTCTGTTTGGGGCCAACGTCCTGACTTTC. J is TRBJ2-6 and V is TRBV29-1; 9 nucleotides agree with TRBD1. V lost 2 bases to trimming and J lost 3 bases; unmatched junction nucleotides: 17. Germline V CDR1 and CDR2: SQVTM, ANQGSEA. The CDR3 totals 20 residues.

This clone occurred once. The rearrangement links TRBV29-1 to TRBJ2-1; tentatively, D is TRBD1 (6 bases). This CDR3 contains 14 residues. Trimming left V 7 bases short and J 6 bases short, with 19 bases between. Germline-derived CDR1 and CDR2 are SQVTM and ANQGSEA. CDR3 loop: CSADLRTGFNEQFF. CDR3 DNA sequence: TGCAGCGCCGACCTTCGCACAGGGTTCAATGAGCAGTTCTTC.

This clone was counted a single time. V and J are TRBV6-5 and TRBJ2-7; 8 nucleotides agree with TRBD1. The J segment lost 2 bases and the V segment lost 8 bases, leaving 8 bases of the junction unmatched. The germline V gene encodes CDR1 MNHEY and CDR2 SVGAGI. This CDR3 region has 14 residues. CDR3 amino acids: CASDTGQDPYEQYF. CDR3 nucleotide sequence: TGTGCCAGCGATACGGGACAGGACCCCTACGAGCAGTACTTC.

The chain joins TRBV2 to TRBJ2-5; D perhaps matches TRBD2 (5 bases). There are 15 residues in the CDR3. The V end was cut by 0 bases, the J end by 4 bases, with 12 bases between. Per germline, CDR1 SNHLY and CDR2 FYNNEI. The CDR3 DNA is TGTGCCAGCAGTGAAGCGACGGGGTTTGCAGAGACCCAGTACTTC. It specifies CASSEATGFAETQYF.

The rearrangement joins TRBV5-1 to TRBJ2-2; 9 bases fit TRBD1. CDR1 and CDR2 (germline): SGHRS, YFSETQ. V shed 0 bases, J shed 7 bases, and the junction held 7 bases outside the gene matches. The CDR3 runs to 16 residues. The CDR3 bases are TGCGCCAGCAGCTTGGATACAGGGGGCGCCCTCGGGGAGCTGTTTTTT. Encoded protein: CASSLDTGGALGELFF.

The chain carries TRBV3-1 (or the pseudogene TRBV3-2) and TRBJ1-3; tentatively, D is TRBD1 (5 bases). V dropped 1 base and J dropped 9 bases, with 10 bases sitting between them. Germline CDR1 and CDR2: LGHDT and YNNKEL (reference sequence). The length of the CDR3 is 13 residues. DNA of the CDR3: TGTGCCAGCAGCCAAGTAGAAGGGACCACCATATATTTT. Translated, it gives CASSQVEGTTIYF.

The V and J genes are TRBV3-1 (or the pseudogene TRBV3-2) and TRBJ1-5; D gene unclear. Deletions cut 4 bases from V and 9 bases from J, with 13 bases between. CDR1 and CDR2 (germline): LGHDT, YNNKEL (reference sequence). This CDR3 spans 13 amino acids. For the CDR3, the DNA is TGTGCCAGCAGCCCTGGACCGGAGCTGCCCCAGCATTTT. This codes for CASSPGPELPQHF.

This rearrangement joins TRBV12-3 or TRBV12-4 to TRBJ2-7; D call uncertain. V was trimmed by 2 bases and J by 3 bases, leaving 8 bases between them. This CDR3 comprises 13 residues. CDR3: CASSLRASYEQYF. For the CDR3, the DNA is TGTGCCAGCAGTTTAAGAGCAAGCTACGAGCAGTACTTC.

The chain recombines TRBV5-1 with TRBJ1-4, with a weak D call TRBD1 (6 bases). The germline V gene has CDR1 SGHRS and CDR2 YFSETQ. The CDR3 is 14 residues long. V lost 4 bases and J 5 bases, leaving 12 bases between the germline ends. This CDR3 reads CASSQDRINEKLFF. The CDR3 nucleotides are TGCGCCAGCAGCCAGGACAGAATAAATGAAAAACTGTTTTTT.

CDR3: CASSQDWGRGQPQHF. The CDR3 DNA sequence: TGCGCCAGCAGCCAAGATTGGGGCAGGGGGCAGCCCCAGCATTTT. The chain uses TRBV4-3 and TRBJ1-5, with 7 bases identical to TRBD1. Germline assignment: CDR1 LGHNA and CDR2 YSLEER. CDR3 size: 15 residues. V trimming: 0 bases; J trimming: 7 bases; junction bases outside the gene matches: 6.

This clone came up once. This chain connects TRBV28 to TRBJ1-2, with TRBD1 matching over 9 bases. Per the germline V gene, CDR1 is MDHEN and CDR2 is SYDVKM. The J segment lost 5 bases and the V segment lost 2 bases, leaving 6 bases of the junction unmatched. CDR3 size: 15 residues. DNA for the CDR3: TGTGCCAGCAGTTTAAGGCTGGGACAGGGATATGGCTACACCTTC. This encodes CASSLRLGQGYGYTF.

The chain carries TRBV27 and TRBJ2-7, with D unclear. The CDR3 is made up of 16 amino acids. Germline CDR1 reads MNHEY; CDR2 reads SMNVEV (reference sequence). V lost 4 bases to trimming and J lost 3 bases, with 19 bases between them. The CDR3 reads CASSSVGFTSNYEQYF. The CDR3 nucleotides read TGTGCCAGCAGTTCAGTCGGATTTACTTCAAACTACGAGCAGTACTTC.

This CDR3 is CASSKDNTAQETQYF. Written as DNA, the CDR3 is TGTGCCAGCAGCAAAGACAACACCGCACAAGAGACCCAGTACTTC. The chain uses TRBV21-1 and TRBJ2-5; the table names TRBD1, a call not compared with the DNA. TRBV21-1 is a pseudogene locus. The CDR3 runs to 15 residues.

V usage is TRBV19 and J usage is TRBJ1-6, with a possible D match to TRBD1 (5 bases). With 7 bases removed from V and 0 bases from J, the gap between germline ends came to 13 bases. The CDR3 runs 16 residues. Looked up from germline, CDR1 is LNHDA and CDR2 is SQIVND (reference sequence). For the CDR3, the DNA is TGTGCCAGTAAGGGGACCGCCAGCTCCTATAATTCACCCCTCCACTTT. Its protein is CASKGTASSYNSPLHF.

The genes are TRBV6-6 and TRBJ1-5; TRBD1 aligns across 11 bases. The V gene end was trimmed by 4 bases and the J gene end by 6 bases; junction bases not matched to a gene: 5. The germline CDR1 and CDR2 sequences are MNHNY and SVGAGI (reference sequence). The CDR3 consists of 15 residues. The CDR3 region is CASSSPDRGRQPQHF. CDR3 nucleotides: TGTGCCAGCAGTTCCCCGGACAGGGGGCGTCAGCCCCAGCATTTT.

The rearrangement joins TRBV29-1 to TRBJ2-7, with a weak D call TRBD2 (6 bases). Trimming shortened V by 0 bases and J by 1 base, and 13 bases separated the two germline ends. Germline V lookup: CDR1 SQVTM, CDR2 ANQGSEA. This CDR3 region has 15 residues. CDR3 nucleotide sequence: TGCAGCGTTGAAGATCCGGGAGACAAATCCTACGAGCAGTACTTC. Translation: CSVEDPGDKSYEQYF.

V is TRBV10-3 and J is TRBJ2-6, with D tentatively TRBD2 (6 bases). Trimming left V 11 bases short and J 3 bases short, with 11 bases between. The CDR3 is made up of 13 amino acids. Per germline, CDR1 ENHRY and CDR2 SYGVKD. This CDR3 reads CARPGGGANVLTF. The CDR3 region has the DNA TGTGCCCGCCCCGGGGGTGGGGCCAACGTCCTGACTTTC.

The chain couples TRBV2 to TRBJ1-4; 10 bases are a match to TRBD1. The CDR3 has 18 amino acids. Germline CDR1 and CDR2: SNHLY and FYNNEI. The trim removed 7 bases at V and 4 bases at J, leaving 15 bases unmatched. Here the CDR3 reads CASTADRPGQGNNEKLFF. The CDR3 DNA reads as TGTGCCAGCACCGCAGACAGGCCGGGACAGGGGAATAATGAAAAACTGTTTTTT.

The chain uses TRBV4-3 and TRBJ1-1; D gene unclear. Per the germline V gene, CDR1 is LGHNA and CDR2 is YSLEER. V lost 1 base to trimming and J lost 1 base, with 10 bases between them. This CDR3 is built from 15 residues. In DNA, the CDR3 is TGCGCCAGCAGCCAAGTGGAGGCGCAGAACACTGAAGCTTTCTTT. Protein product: CASSQVEAQNTEAFF.

Here the CDR3 DNA reads TGTGCCAGCAGTTTATCGACAGGGTTAGGTGGCTACACCTTC. Amino acid sequence: CASSLSTGLGGYTF. The chain uses TRBV27 and TRBJ1-2, with TRBD1 identical over 7 bases. The CDR3 is 14 residues long. The V gene end was trimmed by 0 bases and the J gene end by 7 bases; junction bases not matched to a gene: 5. Germline loops: CDR1 MNHEY, CDR2 SMNVEV (reference sequence).

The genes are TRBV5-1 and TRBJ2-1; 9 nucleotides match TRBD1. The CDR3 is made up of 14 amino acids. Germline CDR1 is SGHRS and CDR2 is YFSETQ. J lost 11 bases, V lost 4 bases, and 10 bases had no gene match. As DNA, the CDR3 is TGCGCCAGCAGCATGGTGGGACAGGGCACGAAGCAGTTCTTC. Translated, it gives CASSMVGQGTKQFF.

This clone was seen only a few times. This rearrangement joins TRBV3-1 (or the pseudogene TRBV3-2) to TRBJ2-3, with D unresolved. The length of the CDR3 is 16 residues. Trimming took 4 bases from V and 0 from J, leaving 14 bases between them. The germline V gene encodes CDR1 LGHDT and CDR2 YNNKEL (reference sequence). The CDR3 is CASSPLLWASTDTQYF. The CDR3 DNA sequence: TGTGCCAGCAGCCCCCTCCTGTGGGCAAGCACAGATACGCAGTATTTT.

CDR3 loop: CASSEDQGWGNSPLHF. CDR3 sequence (DNA): TGTGCCAGCAGTGAAGACCAGGGTTGGGGAAATTCACCCCTCCACTTT. The chain carries TRBV6-1 and TRBJ1-6; D might be TRBD1 (5 bases). This CDR3 is 16 amino acids long. V was clipped by 1 base and J by 7 bases, with 14 bases between them. The germline CDR1 and CDR2 sequences are MNHNS and SASEGT.

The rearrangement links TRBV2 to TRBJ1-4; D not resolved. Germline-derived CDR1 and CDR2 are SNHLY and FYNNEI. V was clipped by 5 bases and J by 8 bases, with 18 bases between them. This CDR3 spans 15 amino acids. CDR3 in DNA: TGTGCCAGCAGTTACCGGGATCCCGAAGGGGAAAAACTGTTTTTT. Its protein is CASSYRDPEGEKLFF.